This record concerns one T cell receptor beta chain sequence. No antigen is known for it. The sample comes from a study of T cell responses to AZD1222 COVID-19 vaccine. Study-level results: There were mostly white British donors and more females than males, and clonal diversity was possibly underestimated. At 160-218 and 743-854, vaccine-associated CD4 TCRs were dominant, and they spanned spike.

This CDR3 spans 16 amino acids. After removal of 4 bases from V and 8 bases from J, the junction contained 14 bases not matched to a gene. The V gene's germline CDR1 is SGHNT and CDR2 YYREEE (reference sequence). Method: immunoSEQ multiplex PCR; TCRdb's copy keeps in-frame clones and lacks some. The repertoire holds about 88,000 clones, with 70% to 90% as singletons. The chain couples TRBV5-4 to TRBJ2-1, with TRBD2 matching 8 bases. This sequence originates from an adult in good health. The source material was peripheral blood, sampled on day 0 of AZD1222 vaccination. The CDR3 DNA follows: TGTGCCAGCAGCCCCCAGGGAAGCGGGGGACTGTATGAGCAGTTCTTC. Translated: CASSPQGSGGLYEQFF.